This section outlines one T cell receptor (beta chain) sequence together with its context. The target of this receptor is not known. No clone much larger than this one lies a single base away; base qualities are absent. Whole blood was collected in K2EDTA tubes by collaborating institutions according to the institutions' own protocols. Collaborator samples were shipped for TCRbeta analysis as frozen whole blood, isolated PBMCs, or DNA extracted from either sample type. The data derive from a study of blood T cell repertoires in COVID-19 (dated by TCRdb to 2019 to 2021). For context, the study as a whole: Samples from collaborators originated in the United States, Italy and Spain and spanned both the acute and convalescent phases of COVID-19. The repertoires were released in a freely available public database intended as a resource for research on the immune response to SARS-CoV-2. The dataset comprised deeply sampled blood TCRbeta repertoires from subjects exposed to, actively infected with, or recovered from COVID-19. HLA class I and class II types, where available, came from metadata supplied by the sample provider rather than from assay-based typing. The sample metadata nearly always contained a de-identified subject ID, COVID-19 status, age in years and sex. Samples came from the ongoing ImmuneRACE study (first 160 participants) plus 1,254 subjects from 6 global collaborators. The prospective study material was composed of cDNA or gDNA derived from T cells, B-cell-depleted T cells, or PBMCs. The paper as a whole reports these results and caveats: The amount of clinical and demographic metadata varied by source and participant and was provided uncurated.

CDR1 is given as SGHVS and CDR2 as FQNEAQ, both from the germline V gene. Spanning cysteine to phenylalanine, the CDR3 consists of 15 amino acids. Only the CDR3 DNA is retained, 45 bases long and in frame from the first base. V is cut back by 5 bases and J by 0 bases, with 4 bases in the junction unmatched. TCRbeta CDR3 regions were amplified from genomic DNA using the immunoSEQ Assay, a bias-controlled multiplex PCR. The authors' analysis ran thus. The number of nucleated cells in each sample was estimated from the amplification of reference gene primers within the assay. To quantify the absolute abundance of each unique TCRbeta CDR3 rearrangement, sequence reads were collapsed and filtered. For each sample, productive Simpson clonality was calculated as the square root of Simpson's diversity index across productive rearrangements. TCRdb's version of the immuneACCESS table is confined to in-frame rearrangements and falls short of the full clone set. An unresolved V gene accounts for under half of the shortfall where checked; the remainder is of unknown origin. D and trimming come from the DNA, and the V and J calls and clone size come from that table. The sample yields about 28,000 clones; approximately 81% were counted once. In total, the top ten clones hold 15% to 20% of the sample.

The TCR originated in a woman aged 55-70 years with acute or convalescent COVID-19. The chain is encoded by TRBV7-8 joined to TRBJ1-3, and 7 bases in between align with TRBD1. The specimen was peripheral blood. The bases are TGTGCCAGCAGCCGGACAGGTCGCTCTGGAAACACCATATATTTT. Translated, it gives CASSRTGRSGNTIYF. With the portions outside the CDR3 filled from the reference TRBV7-8 and TRBJ1-3 genes, the complete variable region becomes GAGVSQSPRYKVAKRGQDVALRCDPISGHVSLFWYQQALGQGPEFLTYFQNEAQLDKSGLPSDRFFAERPEGSVSTLKIQRTQQEDSAVYLCASSRTGRSGNTIYFGEGSWLTVV.